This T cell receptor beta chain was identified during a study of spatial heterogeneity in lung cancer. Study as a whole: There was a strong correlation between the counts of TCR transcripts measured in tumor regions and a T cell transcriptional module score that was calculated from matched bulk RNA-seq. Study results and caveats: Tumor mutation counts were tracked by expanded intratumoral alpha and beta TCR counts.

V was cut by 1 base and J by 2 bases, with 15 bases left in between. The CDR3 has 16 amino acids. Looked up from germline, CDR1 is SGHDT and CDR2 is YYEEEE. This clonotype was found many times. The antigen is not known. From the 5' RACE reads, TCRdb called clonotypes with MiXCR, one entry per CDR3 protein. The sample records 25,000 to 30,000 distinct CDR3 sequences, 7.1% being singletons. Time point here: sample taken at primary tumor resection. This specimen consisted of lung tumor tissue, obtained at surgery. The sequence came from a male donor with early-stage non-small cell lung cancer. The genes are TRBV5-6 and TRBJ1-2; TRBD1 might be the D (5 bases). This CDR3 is CASSLIWVRENYGYTF. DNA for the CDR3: TGTGCCAGCAGCTTGATTTGGGTCAGGGAAAACTATGGCTACACCTTC.